This TCR beta chain was documented in a study of blood T cell repertoires in COVID-19. Study-level background: The study drew acute and convalescent COVID-19 samples from the United States, Italy and Spain.

One Seattle source followed patients from active infection through their disease course. Authors' analysis steps: Reference gene primer amplification yielded estimated nucleated cell counts. Assay: immunoSEQ multiplex PCR; the TCRdb copy retains only in-frame clones and omits some. That table gives V, J and clone size, and the DNA gave D and trimming. The table lists under 200,000 clones, around 75% of them singletons. The specimen sequenced was peripheral blood. The receptor comes from a woman aged 40 to 50 with COVID-19, enrolled during active disease.

The CDR3 DNA reads as TGTGCCAGCACCTACTCGTCAGGACATGATGGCTACACCTTC. Translating it yields CASTYSSGHDGYTF. This chain uses TRBV6-1 with TRBJ1-2, with a possible D match to TRBD1 (5 bases). The CDR3 is made up of 14 amino acids. The germline V and J ends were trimmed by 7 bases and 6 bases, with 18 bases remaining between them. Germline assignment: CDR1 MNHNS and CDR2 SASEGT.